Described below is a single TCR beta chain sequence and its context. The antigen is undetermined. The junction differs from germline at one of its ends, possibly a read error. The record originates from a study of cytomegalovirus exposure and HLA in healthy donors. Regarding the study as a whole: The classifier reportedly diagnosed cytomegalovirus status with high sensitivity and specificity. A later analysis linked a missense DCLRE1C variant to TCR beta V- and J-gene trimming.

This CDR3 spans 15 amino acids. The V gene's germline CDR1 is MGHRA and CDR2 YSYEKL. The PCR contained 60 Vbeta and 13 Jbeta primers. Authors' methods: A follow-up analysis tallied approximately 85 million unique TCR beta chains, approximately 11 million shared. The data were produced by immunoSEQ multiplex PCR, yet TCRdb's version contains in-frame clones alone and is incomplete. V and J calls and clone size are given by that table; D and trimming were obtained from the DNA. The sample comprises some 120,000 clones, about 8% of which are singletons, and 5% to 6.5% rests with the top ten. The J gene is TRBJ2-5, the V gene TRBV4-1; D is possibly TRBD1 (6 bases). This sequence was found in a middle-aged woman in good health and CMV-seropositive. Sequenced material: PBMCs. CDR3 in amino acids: CASSHGPGGAENQYF. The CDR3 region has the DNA TGCGCCAGCAGCCACGGGCCTGGGGGCGCTGAGAACCAGTACTTC.